Below are 9 T cell receptor beta chains sequenced from a single sample in a study of T-cell reconstitution after alpha-beta-depleted transplantation in children. Unique molecular identifiers were used in preparing the TCRbeta library. TCRdb fed the PCR reads into MiXCR, producing one record per CDR3 protein. The sample carries 450,000 to 600,000 distinct CDR3 sequences, about 17% recorded once. The sample here was PBMCs from the stem cell graft donor, taken from the stem cell graft. The receptors here all came from a human donor who donated a stem cell graft to a child with acute lymphoblastic leukemia.

The chain has TRBV5-6 and TRBJ2-3; a weak D match, TRBD1 (5 bases). The CDR3 covers 12 residues. With 1 base removed from V and 11 bases from J, the gap between germline ends came to 11 bases. The germline CDR1 and CDR2 sequences are SGHDT and YYEEEE. The CDR3 is CASSLKPQGQYF. The CDR3 bases are TGTGCCAGCAGCTTGAAGCCCCAGGGGCAGTATTTT. Filled out from reference TRBV5-6 and TRBJ2-3, the complete variable domain reads DAGVTQSPTHLIKTRGQQVTLRCSPKSGHDTVSWYQQALGQGPQFIFQYYEEEERQRGNFPDRFSGHQFPNYSSELNVNALLLGDSALYLCASSLKPQGQYFGPGTRLTVL.

This clonotype came up a few times. V and J are TRBV7-2 and TRBJ2-7; 9 bases map to TRBD1. This CDR3 is 15 amino acids long. In germline, CDR1 is SGHTA, CDR2 FQGNSA. Unmatched junction bases numbered 12, after V lost 8 bases and J lost 4 bases. The CDR3 nucleotides read TGTGCCAGCGTCTTAACAGGGGGCTTCTTTTACGAGCAGTACTTC. Amino acids: CASVLTGGFFYEQYF.

This chain connects TRBV12-3 or TRBV12-4 to TRBJ2-7; 8 bases fit TRBD2. V lost 0 bases to trimming and J lost 12 bases; unmatched junction nucleotides: 16. This CDR3 is built from 16 residues. The DNA of the CDR3 is TGTGCCAGCAGTTTAGCGGGAAGAAATAGCGGGAACTTTCGGTACTTC. It translates to CASSLAGRNSGNFRYF.

This clonotype was seen repeatedly, ten times or more. The V and J genes are TRBV5-5 and TRBJ1-1; D not resolved. CDR1 and CDR2 from the germline V gene are SGHKS and YYEKEE (reference sequence). CDR3 length: 15 residues. The germline V and J ends were trimmed by 0 bases and 0 bases, with 9 bases remaining between them. CDR3 in amino acids: CASSLEEWVNTEAFF. The CDR3 region has the DNA TGTGCCAGCAGCTTGGAGGAGTGGGTGAACACTGAAGCTTTCTTT.

The chain is built from TRBV7-9 and TRBJ2-5; no clear D. CDR3 length equals 13 residues. The V gene's germline CDR1 is SEHNR and CDR2 FQNEAQ (reference sequence). V lost 1 base and J 6 bases, leaving 9 bases between the germline ends. Here the CDR3 reads CASSLVNVKTQYF. For the CDR3, the DNA is TGTGCCAGCAGCTTAGTGAACGTGAAGACCCAGTACTTC.

The rearrangement joins TRBV18 to TRBJ1-2; TRBD1 is a possible D gene (6 bases). Looked up from germline, CDR1 is KGHSH and CDR2 is LQKENI. The CDR3 extends over 15 amino acids. V was pared by 2 bases and J by 3 bases, with 13 bases between. CDR3 nucleotide sequence: TGTGCCAGCTCACCAATAATTGAGGGGGACTATGGCTACACCTTC. This codes for CASSPIIEGDYGYTF.

This clonotype was seen a handful of times. V and J are TRBV5-1 and TRBJ1-1, with D possibly being TRBD1 (5 bases). V was cut by 0 bases and J by 1 base, with 10 bases left in between. Germline V gene lookup returns CDR1 SGHRS and CDR2 YFSETQ. There are 15 residues in the CDR3. The CDR3, as DNA: TGCGCCAGCAGCTTGGTGGGACCCACGAACACTGAAGCTTTCTTT. This translates into CASSLVGPTNTEAFF.

The rearrangement links TRBV29-1 to TRBJ2-5; D gene ambiguous. This CDR3 comprises 10 residues. The V gene lost 7 bases and the J gene lost 5 bases, with 8 bases spanning the gap. Germline-derived CDR1 and CDR2 are SQVTM and ANQGSEA. The CDR3 coding sequence is TGCAGCGCTAGTACGGAGACCCAGTACTTC. Encoded protein: CSASTETQYF.

The chain joins TRBV20-1 to TRBJ2-7, with D possibly TRBD2 on 6 matching bases. Germline V CDR1 and CDR2: DFQATT, SNEGSKA (reference sequence). V was cut by 3 bases and J by 4 bases, with 16 bases left in between. This CDR3 is 14 amino acids long. The CDR3 coding sequence is TGCAGTGCTAGTTTGAGCGGGTGGTCGTACGAGCAGTACTTC. It is translated as CSASLSGWSYEQYF.